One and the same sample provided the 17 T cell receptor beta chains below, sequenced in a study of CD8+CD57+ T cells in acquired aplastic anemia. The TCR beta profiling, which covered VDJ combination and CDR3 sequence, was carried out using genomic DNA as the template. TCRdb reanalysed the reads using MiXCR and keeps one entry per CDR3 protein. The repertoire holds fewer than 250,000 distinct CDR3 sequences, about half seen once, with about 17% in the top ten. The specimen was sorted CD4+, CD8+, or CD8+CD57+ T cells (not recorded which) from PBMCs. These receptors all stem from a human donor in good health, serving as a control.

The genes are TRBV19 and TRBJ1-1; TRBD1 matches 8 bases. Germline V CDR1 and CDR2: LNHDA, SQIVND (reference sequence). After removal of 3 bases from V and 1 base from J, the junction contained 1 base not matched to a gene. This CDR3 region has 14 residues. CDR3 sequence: CASSIRGPNTEAFF. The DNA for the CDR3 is TGTGCCAGTAGTATCAGGGGGCCGAACACTGAAGCTTTCTTT.

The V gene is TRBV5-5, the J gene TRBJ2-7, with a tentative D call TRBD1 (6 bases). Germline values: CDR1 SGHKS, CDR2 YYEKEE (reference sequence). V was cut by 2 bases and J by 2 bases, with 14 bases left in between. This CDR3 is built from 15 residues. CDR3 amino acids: CASSLASSGAYEQYF. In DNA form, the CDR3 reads TGTGCCAGCAGCTTAGCTTCGTCAGGGGCCTACGAGCAGTACTTC.

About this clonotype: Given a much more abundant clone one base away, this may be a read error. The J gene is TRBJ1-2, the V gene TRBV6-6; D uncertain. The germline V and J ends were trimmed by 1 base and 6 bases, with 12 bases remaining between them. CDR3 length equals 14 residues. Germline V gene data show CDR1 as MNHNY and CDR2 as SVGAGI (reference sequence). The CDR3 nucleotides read TGTGCCAGCAGTTACTTGACAAGACCCGATGGCTACACCTTC. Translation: CASSYLTRPDGYTF.

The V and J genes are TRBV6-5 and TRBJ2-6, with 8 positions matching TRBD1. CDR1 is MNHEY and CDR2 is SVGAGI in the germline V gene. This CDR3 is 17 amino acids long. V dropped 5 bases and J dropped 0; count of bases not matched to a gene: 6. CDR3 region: CASSEGQGSSGANVLTF. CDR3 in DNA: TGTGCCAGCAGTGAAGGACAGGGTAGCTCTGGGGCCAACGTCCTGACTTTC.

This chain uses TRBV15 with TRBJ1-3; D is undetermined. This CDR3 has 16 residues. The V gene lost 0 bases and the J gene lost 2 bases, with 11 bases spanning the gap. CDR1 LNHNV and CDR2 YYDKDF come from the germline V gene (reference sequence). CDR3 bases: TGTGCCACCAGCAGAGATCGGGTCGGCACTGGAAACACCATATATTTT. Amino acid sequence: CATSRDRVGTGNTIYF.

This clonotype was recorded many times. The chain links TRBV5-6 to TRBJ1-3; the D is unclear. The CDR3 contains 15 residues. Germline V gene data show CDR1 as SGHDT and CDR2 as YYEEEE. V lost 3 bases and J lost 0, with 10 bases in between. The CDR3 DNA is TGTGCCAGCAGCTGGAACGAGGGCTCTGGAAACACCATATATTTT. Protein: CASSWNEGSGNTIYF.

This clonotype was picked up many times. The CDR3 bases are TGTGCCATCAGTGAGTCGCAACTAACCTATGGCTACACCTTC. It encodes CAISESQLTYGYTF. V gene TRBV10-3 combines with J gene TRBJ1-2; D gene ambiguous. This CDR3 region has 14 residues. CDR1 is ENHRY, CDR2 SYGVKD, per germline. Between the trimmed V and J ends, which lost 0 bases and 4 bases, there was a span of 9 bases.

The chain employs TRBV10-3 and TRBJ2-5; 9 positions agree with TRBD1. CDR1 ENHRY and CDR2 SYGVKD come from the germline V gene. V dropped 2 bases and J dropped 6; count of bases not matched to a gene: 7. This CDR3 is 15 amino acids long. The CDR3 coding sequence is TGTGCCATCAGTGAGACAAAGGGACAGGGAAAGACCCAGTACTTC. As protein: CAISETKGQGKTQYF.

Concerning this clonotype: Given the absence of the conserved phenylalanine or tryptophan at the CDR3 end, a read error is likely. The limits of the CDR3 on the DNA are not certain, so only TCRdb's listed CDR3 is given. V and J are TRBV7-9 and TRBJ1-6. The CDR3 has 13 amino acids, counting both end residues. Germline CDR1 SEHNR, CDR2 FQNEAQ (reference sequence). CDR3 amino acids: CASSLEDNSPLQS.

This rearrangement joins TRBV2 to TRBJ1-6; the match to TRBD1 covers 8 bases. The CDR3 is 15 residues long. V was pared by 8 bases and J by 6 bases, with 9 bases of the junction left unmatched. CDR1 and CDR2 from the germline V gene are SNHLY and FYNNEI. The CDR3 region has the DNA TGTGCCAGCCGAACCCGGACAGGGAGTAATTCACCCCTCCACTTT. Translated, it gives CASRTRTGSNSPLHF.

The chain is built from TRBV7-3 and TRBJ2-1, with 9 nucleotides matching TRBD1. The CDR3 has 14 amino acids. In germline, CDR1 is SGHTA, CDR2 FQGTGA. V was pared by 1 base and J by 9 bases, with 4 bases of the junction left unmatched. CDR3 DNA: TGTGCCAGCAGCTTAAGGACAGGGGACCGTGAGCAGTTCTTC. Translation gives CASSLRTGDREQFF.

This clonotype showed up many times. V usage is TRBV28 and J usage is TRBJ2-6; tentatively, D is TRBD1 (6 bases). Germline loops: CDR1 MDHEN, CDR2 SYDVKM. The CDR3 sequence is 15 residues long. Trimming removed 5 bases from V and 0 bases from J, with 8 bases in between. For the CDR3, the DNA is TGTGCCAGCAGTCCGGACAGCTCTGGGGCCAACGTCCTGACTTTC. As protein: CASSPDSSGANVLTF.

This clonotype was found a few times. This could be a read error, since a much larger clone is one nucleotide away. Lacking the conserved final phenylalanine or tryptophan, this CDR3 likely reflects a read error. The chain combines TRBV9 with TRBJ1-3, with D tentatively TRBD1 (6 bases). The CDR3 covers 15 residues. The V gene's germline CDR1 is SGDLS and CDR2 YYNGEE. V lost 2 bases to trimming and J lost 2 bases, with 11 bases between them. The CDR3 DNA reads TGTGCCAGCAGCGTCTACCGGGACACTGGAAACACCATATATCTT. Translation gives CASSVYRDTGNTIYL.

The CDR3, as DNA: TGCAGTGCTAGAGATATCAGCGGGAGCACCGGGGAGCTGTTTTTT. Its translation is CSARDISGSTGELFF. This chain links TRBV20-1 with TRBJ2-2, with TRBD2 matching over 8 bases. This CDR3 comprises 15 residues. The V gene's germline CDR1 is DFQATT and CDR2 SNEGSKA (reference sequence). V trimming: 0 bases; J trimming: 4 bases; junction bases outside the gene matches: 4.

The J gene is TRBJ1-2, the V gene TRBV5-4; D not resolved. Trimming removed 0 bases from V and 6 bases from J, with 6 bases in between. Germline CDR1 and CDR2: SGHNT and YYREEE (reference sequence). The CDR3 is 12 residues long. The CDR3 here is CASSLGLHGYTF. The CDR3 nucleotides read TGTGCCAGCAGCTTGGGACTGCATGGCTACACCTTC.

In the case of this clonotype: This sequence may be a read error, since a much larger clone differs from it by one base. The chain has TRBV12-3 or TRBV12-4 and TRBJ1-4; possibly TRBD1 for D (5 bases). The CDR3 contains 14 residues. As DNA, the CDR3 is TGTGCCAGCAGTCCGGGGACGGATGAAGAAAAACTGTCTTTT. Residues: CASSPGTDEEKLSF.

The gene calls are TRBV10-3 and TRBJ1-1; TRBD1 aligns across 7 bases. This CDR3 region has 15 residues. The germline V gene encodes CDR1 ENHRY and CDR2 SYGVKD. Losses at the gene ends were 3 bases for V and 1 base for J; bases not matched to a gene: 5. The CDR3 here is CAISEARGANTEAFF. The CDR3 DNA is TGTGCCATCAGTGAAGCCAGGGGGGCGAACACTGAAGCTTTCTTT.